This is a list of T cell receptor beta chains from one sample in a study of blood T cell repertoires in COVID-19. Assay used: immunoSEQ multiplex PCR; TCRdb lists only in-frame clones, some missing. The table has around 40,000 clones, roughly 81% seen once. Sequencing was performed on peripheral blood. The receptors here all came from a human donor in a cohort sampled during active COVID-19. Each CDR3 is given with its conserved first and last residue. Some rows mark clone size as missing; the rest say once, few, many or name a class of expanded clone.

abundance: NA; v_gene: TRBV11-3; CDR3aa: CASSPKDRGQETQYF
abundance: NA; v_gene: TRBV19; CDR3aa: CASSPDRGTYNEQFF
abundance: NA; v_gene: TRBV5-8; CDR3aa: CASSLAGDSNQPQHF
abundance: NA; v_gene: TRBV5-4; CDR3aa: CASSLAQGRGNNEQFF
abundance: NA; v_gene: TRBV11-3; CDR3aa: CASSLGTSGGSTDTQYF
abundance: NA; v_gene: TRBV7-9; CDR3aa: CASSLGHTGGQPQHF
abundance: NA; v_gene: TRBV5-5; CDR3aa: CASSQMTGSNEKLFF
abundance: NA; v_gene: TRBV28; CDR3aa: CASSLGTSGLAKNIQYF
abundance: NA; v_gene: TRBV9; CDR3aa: CASSARWGRETQYF
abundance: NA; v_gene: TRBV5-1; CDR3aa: CASSPGQENSPLHF
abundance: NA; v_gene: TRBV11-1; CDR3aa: CASSLGGGAFYEQFF
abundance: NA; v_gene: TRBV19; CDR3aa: CASSIGGSPLHF
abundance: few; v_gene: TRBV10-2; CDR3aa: CASTRGTEAFF
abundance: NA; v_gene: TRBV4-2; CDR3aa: CASSQEGSSLGAFF
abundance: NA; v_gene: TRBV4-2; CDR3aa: CASSQDFGEGGGELFF
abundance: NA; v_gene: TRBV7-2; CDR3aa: CASSLTVRDQPQHF
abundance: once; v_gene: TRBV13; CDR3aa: CASKKQGGPTGELFF
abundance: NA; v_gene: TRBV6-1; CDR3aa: CASSEGTGRNNEQFF
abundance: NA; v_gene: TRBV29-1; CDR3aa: CSSGQGVTEAFF
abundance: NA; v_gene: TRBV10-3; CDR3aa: CAISDFSLGQYF
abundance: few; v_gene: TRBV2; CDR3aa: CASIWLEGKETQYF
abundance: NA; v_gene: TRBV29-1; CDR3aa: CSVLNPRNTGELFF
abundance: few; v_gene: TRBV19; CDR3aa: CASSSGGALGGQPQHF
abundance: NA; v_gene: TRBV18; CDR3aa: CASSPGQGDYGYTF
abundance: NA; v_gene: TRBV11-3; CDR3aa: CASSLDPPTDTQYF
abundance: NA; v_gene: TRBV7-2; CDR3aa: CASSLSQAYNSPLHF
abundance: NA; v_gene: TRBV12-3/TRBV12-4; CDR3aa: CASSLAPIDEQYF
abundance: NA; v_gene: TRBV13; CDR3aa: CASSLGPQGGTGHGYTF
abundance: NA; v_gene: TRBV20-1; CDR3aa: CSASVGGASEQFF